These 14 T cell receptor beta chains were all obtained from the same sample, sequenced in a study of blood T cell repertoires in COVID-19. Using immunoSEQ multiplex PCR, the repertoire was profiled, and TCRdb retains in-frame clones only, with some absent. This table has around 230,000 clones, 87% appearing once. Sample: PBMCs or T cells enriched from blood (not recorded which). The receptors shown here come from a man between 18 and 29 years old with acute COVID-19.

CDR3 in DNA: TGTGCCACCAGTAGCCCGGGAGACAGGGATATTACTAGCACAGATACGCAGTATTTT. Residues: CATSSPGDRDITSTDTQYF. The V call is TRBV15, the J call TRBJ2-3; D is possibly TRBD1 (7 bases). V was shortened by 6 bases and J by 0 bases, with 25 bases between the two germline ends. CDR1 is LNHNV, CDR2 YYDKDF, per germline (reference sequence). The length of the CDR3 is 19 residues.

In this sample, this clone turned up a few times. The V call is TRBV4-1, the J call TRBJ1-5, with TRBD1 as a possible D gene (6 bases). This CDR3 is built from 15 residues. CDR1 MGHRA and CDR2 YSYEKL come from the germline V gene. Trimming took off 1 base at V and 2 bases at J, with 9 bases between the two ends. The CDR3 reads CASSQGGGRNQPQHF. DNA of the CDR3: TGCGCCAGCAGCCAAGGTGGGGGCCGCAATCAGCCCCAGCATTTT.

A few counts support this clone. The CDR3 nucleotides are TGTGCCAGCAGCAACTTACAGGGGAACACTGAAGCTTTCTTT. Protein sequence: CASSNLQGNTEAFF. This rearrangement joins TRBV11-2 to TRBJ1-1, with a possible D match to TRBD1 (6 bases). Germline CDR1 SGHAT, CDR2 FQNNGV. This CDR3 region has 14 residues. The V end was cut by 5 bases, the J end by 1 base, with 11 bases between.

V gene TRBV11-2 combines with J gene TRBJ2-7; 10 nucleotides agree with TRBD2. Germline V gene data show CDR1 as SGHAT and CDR2 as FQNNGV. The ends lost 3 bases at V and 3 bases at J; junction bases unmatched: 5. This CDR3 is built from 15 residues. The DNA for the CDR3 is TGTGCCAGCAGCTTGAGAGGACTAGCGGACTACGAGCAGTACTTC. It encodes CASSLRGLADYEQYF.

The chain carries TRBV28 and TRBJ2-7; perhaps TRBD2 as D (5 bases). The length of the CDR3 is 17 residues. The germline V and J ends were trimmed by 2 bases and 0 bases, with 17 bases remaining between them. Germline loops: CDR1 MDHEN, CDR2 SYDVKM. The CDR3 DNA reads TGTGCCAGCAGTTTAACCCCGTTCGTCCGGGACTCCTACGAGCAGTACTTC. Protein sequence: CASSLTPFVRDSYEQYF.

This chain joins TRBV11-3 and TRBJ2-7, with 10 nucleotides matching TRBD2. The CDR3 runs to 14 residues. Germline values: CDR1 SGHNT, CDR2 YENEEA. V lost 1 base, J lost 4 bases, and 1 base stayed unmatched. CDR3 nucleotide sequence: TGTGCCAGCAGCTTAGCTAGCGGGAGTTACGAGCAGTACTTC. Translated, it gives CASSLASGSYEQYF.

V gene TRBV29-1 combines with J gene TRBJ1-1; TRBD1 matches at 7 bases. CDR1 is SQVTM, CDR2 ANQGSEA, per germline. The junction had 7 bases not matched to a gene; V was cut back by 7 bases and J by 5 bases. The CDR3 is 12 amino acids. The DNA for the CDR3 is TGCAGCGCACGACAGGGTGAGACTGAAGCTTTCTTT. Translating it yields CSARQGETEAFF.

This chain connects TRBV5-1 to TRBJ1-1, with D maybe TRBD1 (5 bases). This CDR3 is built from 16 residues. V was pared by 0 bases and J by 0 bases, with 12 bases between. CDR1 and CDR2 from the germline V gene are SGHRS and YFSETQ. CDR3 sequence (DNA): TGCGCCAGCAGCTTGGGCAGGGAAGGTTTGAACACTGAAGCTTTCTTT. The encoded protein is CASSLGREGLNTEAFF.

This clone showed up just a few times. V usage is TRBV7-9 and J usage is TRBJ2-3; 7 bases agree with TRBD1. The CDR3 contains 15 residues. The germline gives CDR1 SEHNR, CDR2 FQNEAQ (reference sequence). Trimming at V came to 6 bases and at J to 4 bases, leaving 10 bases not matched to a gene. Written as DNA, the CDR3 is TGTGCCAGCAGTCTGGGAGTAGACAGGGCAGATACGCAGTATTTT. Amino acid sequence: CASSLGVDRADTQYF.

The rearrangement joins TRBV28 to TRBJ1-4; 8 positions match TRBD1. Trimming cost V 5 bases and J 3 bases; bases outside gene matches: 11. Looked up from germline, CDR1 is MDHEN and CDR2 is SYDVKM. CDR3 length equals 17 residues. This chain's CDR3 is CASSPYRGAAANEKLFF. CDR3 DNA sequence: TGTGCCAGCAGTCCCTACAGGGGGGCGGCGGCTAATGAAAAACTGTTTTTT.

V is TRBV27 and J is TRBJ1-1; D uncertain. The CDR3 has 17 amino acids. V was cut by 0 bases and J by 0 bases, with 14 bases left in between. Germline CDR1 and CDR2: MNHEY and SMNVEV (reference sequence). The CDR3 nucleotides read TGTGCCAGCAGTTTATCACTTACAGCCTTCATGAACACTGAAGCTTTCTTT. This translates into CASSLSLTAFMNTEAFF.

This chain joins TRBV10-3 and TRBJ1-2; 8 nucleotides align to TRBD1. The germline gives CDR1 ENHRY, CDR2 SYGVKD. CDR3 length equals 16 residues. The ends lost 9 bases at V and 5 bases at J; junction bases unmatched: 17. CDR3 protein: CAMSPDTARGLYGYTF. In nucleotides, the CDR3 is TGTGCCATGTCCCCGGACACGGCCAGGGGGCTATATGGCTACACCTTC.

In this sample, this clone turned up once. V gene TRBV28 combines with J gene TRBJ1-5; 10 bases are a match to TRBD1. The CDR3 has 14 amino acids. J lost 4 bases, V lost 6 bases, and 3 bases had no gene match. Germline V CDR1 and CDR2: MDHEN, SYDVKM. The CDR3 loop is CASSWDRGNQPQHF. In DNA, the CDR3 is TGTGCCAGCAGCTGGGACAGGGGAAATCAGCCCCAGCATTTT.

This chain connects TRBV6-5 to TRBJ1-4; possibly TRBD1 for D (6 bases). CDR1 MNHEY and CDR2 SVGAGI come from the germline V gene. V dropped 6 bases and J dropped 3 bases, with 11 bases sitting between them. This CDR3 is 14 amino acids long. The CDR3 nucleotides read TGTGCCAGCAGGAGAGGGGGGGCTAATGAAAAACTGTTTTTT. Translating it yields CASRRGGANEKLFF.